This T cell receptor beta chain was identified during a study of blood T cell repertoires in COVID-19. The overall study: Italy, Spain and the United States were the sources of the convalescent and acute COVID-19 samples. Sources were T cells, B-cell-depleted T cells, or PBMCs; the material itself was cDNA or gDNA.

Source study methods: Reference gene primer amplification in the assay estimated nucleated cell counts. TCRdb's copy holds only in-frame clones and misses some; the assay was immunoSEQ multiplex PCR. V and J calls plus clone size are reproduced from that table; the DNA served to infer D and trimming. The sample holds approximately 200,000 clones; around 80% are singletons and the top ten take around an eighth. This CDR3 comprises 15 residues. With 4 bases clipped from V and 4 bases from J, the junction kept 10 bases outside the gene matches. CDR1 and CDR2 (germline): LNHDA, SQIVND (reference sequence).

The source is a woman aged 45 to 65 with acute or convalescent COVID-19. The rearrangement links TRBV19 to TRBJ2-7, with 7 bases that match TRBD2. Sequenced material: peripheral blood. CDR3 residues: CASSTLAAFPYEQYF. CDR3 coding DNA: TGTGCCAGTAGTACTCTAGCGGCGTTCCCTTACGAGCAGTACTTC.